These 26 T cell receptor beta chains came from one sample sequenced in a study of OX40 agonist ivuxolimab in advanced cancers. Sequenced by immunoSEQ multiplex PCR; TCRdb stores in-frame clones only, minus some. The table lists around 70,000 clones, around nine tenths of them singletons, with around 6.1% in the top ten. The input for sequencing was CD4+ or CD8+ T cells sorted from blood, taken in a trial of the OX40 agonist ivuxolimab. These receptors all come from an adult with an advanced solid tumor such as melanoma, head and neck, liver or kidney cancer.

The chain is built from TRBV13 and TRBJ2-2; D gene unclear. CDR1 and CDR2 (germline): PRHDT, FYEKMQ (reference sequence). V lost 3 bases and J lost 6, with 11 bases in between. This CDR3 is built from 14 residues. CDR3 sequence: CASSFWRTPGELFF. For the CDR3, the DNA is TGTGCCAGCAGCTTTTGGCGGACCCCCGGGGAGCTGTTTTTT.

V usage is TRBV7-8 and J usage is TRBJ2-7, with 7 bases aligning to TRBD1. Germline V gives CDR1 SGHVS, CDR2 FQNEAQ. The length of the CDR3 is 15 residues. V shed 5 bases, J shed 0 bases, and the junction held 7 bases outside the gene matches. This CDR3 reads CASSLYRGPSYEQYF. The CDR3 region has the DNA TGTGCCAGCAGCCTGTACAGGGGCCCCTCCTACGAGCAGTACTTC.

J is TRBJ1-2 and V is TRBV4-2; 7 bases fit TRBD1. This CDR3 has 17 amino acids. Trimming took 0 bases from V and 5 from J; bases not matched to a gene: 12. The germline V gene has CDR1 LGHNA and CDR2 YNFKEQ. The CDR3 region is CASSQESLRDSHYGYTF. For the CDR3, the DNA is TGTGCCAGCAGCCAAGAAAGTTTGCGGGACAGCCATTATGGCTACACCTTC.

This clone appeared once. This chain joins TRBV7-9 and TRBJ2-4; D may be TRBD1 or TRBD2 (5 bases each). From germline, CDR1 is SEHNR and CDR2 FQNEAQ (reference sequence). The CDR3 runs to 13 residues. V lost 0 bases, J lost 5 bases, and 5 bases lay in between. For the CDR3, the DNA is TGTGCCAGCAGCTTAGCGGGGGAAAACATTCAGTACTTC. It encodes CASSLAGENIQYF.

In regard to this clone: The sample carries other DNA sequences with the same CDR3. V usage is TRBV7-9 and J usage is TRBJ1-1; TRBD1 matches at 9 bases. There are 14 residues in the CDR3. The V gene's germline CDR1 is SEHNR and CDR2 FQNEAQ (reference sequence). The J segment lost 3 bases and the V segment lost 1 base, leaving 0 bases of the junction unmatched. CDR3 in DNA: TGTGCCAGCAGCTTAGGACAGGGGGACACTGAAGCTTTCTTT. Protein sequence: CASSLGQGDTEAFF.

Comment on this clone: It may be a read error: a sequence one base away is much more abundant. Additional DNA sequences in this sample encode the identical CDR3. This sequence joins TRBV9 and TRBJ2-7; perhaps TRBD1 as D (6 bases). CDR1 SGDLS and CDR2 YYNGEE come from the germline V gene. This CDR3 comprises 15 residues. The V end was cut by 0 bases, the J end by 0 bases, with 10 bases between. Written as DNA, the CDR3 is TGTGCCAGCAGCGTAGAGGCAGGGGCCTCCTACGAGCAGTACTTC. Its translation: CASSVEAGASYEQYF.

The chain links TRBV7-9 to TRBJ2-7; TRBD2 matches at 9 bases. Germline CDR1 SEHNR, CDR2 FQNEAQ (reference sequence). With 3 bases clipped from V and 5 bases from J, the junction kept 8 bases outside the gene matches. The CDR3 consists of 15 residues. CDR3 sequence (DNA): TGTGCCAGCAGCTTCGTAGCGGGAGTTAGAAACGAGCAGTACTTC. Its translation is CASSFVAGVRNEQYF.

DNA of the CDR3: TGCGCCAGCAGCCAAGATACAGGGCACGCCACTGAAGCTTTCTTT. Its translation: CASSQDTGHATEAFF. V is TRBV4-3 and J is TRBJ1-1, with D perhaps TRBD1 (6 bases). The CDR3 has 15 residues. The germline V gene encodes CDR1 LGHNA and CDR2 YSLEER. V was clipped by 0 bases and J by 4 bases, with 12 bases between them.

J is TRBJ2-1 and V is TRBV30; TRBD1 is a possible D gene (5 bases). From germline, CDR1 is GTSNPN and CDR2 SVGIG (reference sequence). The CDR3 is 12 residues long. V was shortened by 2 bases and J by 6 bases, with 8 bases between the two germline ends. The CDR3 spells CAWSLGANEQFF. In DNA, the CDR3 is TGTGCCTGGAGTTTAGGGGCCAATGAGCAGTTCTTC.

As for this clone: The sample holds other DNA sequences that translate to the same CDR3. V gene TRBV7-9 combines with J gene TRBJ1-1; D gene unclear. Germline V gene sequence: CDR1 SEHNR, CDR2 FQNEAQ (reference sequence). Trimming pared 1 base from V and 7 bases from J, leaving 7 bases between. This CDR3 has 12 amino acids. In nucleotides, the CDR3 is TGTGCCAGCAGCTTAGGAGGGAGTGAAGCTTTCTTT. This codes for CASSLGGSEAFF.

J is TRBJ2-5 and V is TRBV7-8; a possible D gene is TRBD1 (6 bases). V lost 3 bases to trimming and J lost 3 bases, with 14 bases between them. Germline V gene sequence: CDR1 SGHVS, CDR2 FQNEAQ. The CDR3 extends over 15 amino acids. In DNA form, the CDR3 reads TGTGCCAGCAGCTTCGGACAGTCTACCGAAGAGACCCAGTACTTC. Translated, it gives CASSFGQSTEETQYF.

J is TRBJ2-1 and V is TRBV4-1; D might be TRBD1 (6 bases). This CDR3 has 15 residues. CDR1 and CDR2 (germline): MGHRA, YSYEKL. The V end was cut by 2 bases, the J end by 0 bases, with 8 bases between. For the CDR3, the DNA is TGCGCCAGCAGCCAATTGGACAGCTCCTACAATGAGCAGTTCTTC. Its translation is CASSQLDSSYNEQFF.

The rearrangement uses TRBV6-5 and TRBJ2-7; D perhaps matches TRBD1 (6 bases). Germline V lookup: CDR1 MNHEY, CDR2 SVGAGI. V was trimmed by 5 bases and J by 3 bases, leaving 11 bases between them. This CDR3 region has 13 residues. CDR3 region: CASSDRRYYEQYF. The CDR3 nucleotides are TGTGCCAGCAGTGACAGGCGCTACTACGAGCAGTACTTC.

The chain recombines TRBV19 with TRBJ2-2; TRBD2 might be the D (7 bases). Trimming stripped 3 bases from V and 5 bases from J, with 16 bases between. The germline V gene has CDR1 LNHDA and CDR2 SQIVND (reference sequence). This CDR3 is 16 amino acids long. CDR3 sequence (DNA): TGTGCCAGTAGTATCACGGGGGGCCAAGTTACCGGGGAGCTGTTTTTT. Translating it yields CASSITGGQVTGELFF.

The chain is built from TRBV21-1 and TRBJ1-1; the tabulated D call, TRBD1, remains unverified against the DNA. TRBV21-1 is noted as a pseudogene. The CDR3 is 17 amino acids. CDR3 loop: CASSKDTDSEKNTEAFF. The CDR3 DNA is TGTGCCAGCAGCAAAGATACGGACAGCGAGAAGAACACTGAAGCTTTCTTT.

The chain carries TRBV23-1 and TRBJ2-7, with D possibly matching TRBD2 (5 bases). TRBV23-1 is marked as an open reading frame, function uncertain. The CDR3 length is 14 residues. V lost 2 bases to trimming and J lost 0 bases, with 8 bases between them. The CDR3 loop is CASSQGRSSYEQYF. Written as DNA, the CDR3 is TGCGCCAGCAGTCAAGGGAGATCCTCCTACGAGCAGTACTTC.

The chain joins TRBV7-9 to TRBJ2-3; 7 positions agree with TRBD2. Germline CDR1 reads SEHNR; CDR2 reads FQNEAQ (reference sequence). Trimming removed 11 bases from V and 5 bases from J; junction bases left unmatched: 10. The CDR3 is 13 amino acids. The CDR3 bases are TGTGCCGCCGCGGCGGGAGTTATAGATACGCAGTATTTT. Translated: CAAAAGVIDTQYF.

The rearrangement links TRBV19 to TRBJ2-7; 10 bases are shared with TRBD1. The CDR3 loop spans 14 amino acids. Looked up from germline, CDR1 is LNHDA and CDR2 is SQIVND (reference sequence). The V gene end was trimmed by 5 bases and the J gene end by 7 bases; junction bases not matched to a gene: 8. As DNA, the CDR3 is TGTGCCAGTAGTTTCCGACAGGGGGCAGGGGAGCAGTACTTC. Encoded protein: CASSFRQGAGEQYF.

V and J are TRBV6-6 and TRBJ1-2; 7 bases map to TRBD1. This CDR3 is 13 amino acids long. Germline V lookup: CDR1 MNHNY, CDR2 SVGAGI (reference sequence). V lost 6 bases to trimming and J lost 9 bases; unmatched junction nucleotides: 10. DNA for the CDR3: TGTGCCAGCAGCTCAACCCCAGGGGGGAGCTACACCTTC. As protein: CASSSTPGGSYTF.

This clone was detected once. The chain is built from TRBV2 and TRBJ2-7, with unresolved D. Trimming stripped 9 bases from V and 7 bases from J, with 13 bases between. The CDR3 totals 11 residues. The V gene's germline CDR1 is SNHLY and CDR2 FYNNEI. This CDR3 reads CASRQAREQYF. The CDR3 nucleotides are TGTGCCAGTCGGCAGGCTAGGGAGCAGTACTTC.

The V and J genes are TRBV27 and TRBJ1-4; D is unclear. Germline loops: CDR1 MNHEY, CDR2 SMNVEV (reference sequence). This CDR3 is 16 amino acids long. Trimming shortened V by 5 bases and J by 0 bases, and 13 bases separated the two germline ends. The CDR3 sequence is CASSPSSGATNEKLFF. CDR3 in DNA: TGTGCCAGCAGTCCATCCTCAGGAGCAACTAATGAAAAACTGTTTTTT.

The genes are TRBV13 and TRBJ2-7, with 7 nucleotides matching TRBD1. The CDR3 is 15 residues long. V lost 0 bases and J lost 8; bases outside the gene matches: 10. Germline CDR1 and CDR2: PRHDT and FYEKMQ (reference sequence). CDR3 sequence: CASSLGTGDRVKQYF. The CDR3 coding sequence is TGTGCCAGCAGCTTAGGTACAGGGGACAGAGTGAAGCAGTACTTC. The variable domain in full, with the rest retrieved from reference TRBV13 and TRBJ2-7, is AAGVIQSPRHLIKEKRETATLKCYPIPRHDTVYWYQQGPGQDPQFLISFYEKMQSDKGSIPDRFSAQQFSDYHSELNMSSLELGDSALYFCASSLGTGDRVKQYFGPGTRLTVT.

The V call is TRBV19, the J call TRBJ1-1; TRBD1 is a possible D gene (6 bases). CDR1 is LNHDA, CDR2 SQIVND, per germline (reference sequence). This CDR3 has 13 residues. V was trimmed by 5 bases and J by 7 bases, leaving 14 bases between them. The CDR3, as DNA: TGTGCCAGTAGTCCCTGGGGGCAGTTTGAAGCTTTCTTT. Residues: CASSPWGQFEAFF.

The chain is built from TRBV13 and TRBJ2-3, with 10 nucleotides matching TRBD2. This CDR3 has 15 residues. Germline V gene sequence: CDR1 PRHDT, CDR2 FYEKMQ (reference sequence). The V segment lost 1 base and the J segment 6 bases; nucleotides outside the gene matches: 4. The CDR3 spells CASSLEREGTDTQYF. For the CDR3, the DNA is TGTGCCAGCAGCTTAGAGCGGGAGGGGACGGATACGCAGTATTTT.

The chain recombines TRBV19 with TRBJ2-1, with 13 nucleotides matching TRBD2. This CDR3 is built from 17 residues. V was clipped by 4 bases and J by 4 bases; unmatched bases: 7. CDR1 and CDR2 from the germline V gene are LNHDA and SQIVND (reference sequence). For the CDR3, the DNA is TGTGCCAGTAGTACTCTGACTAGCGGGAGGTCTTACAATGAGCAGTTCTTC. Its protein product is CASSTLTSGRSYNEQFF.

Only one count was recorded for this clone. J is TRBJ2-2 and V is TRBV27; D gene unclear. The germline V gene has CDR1 MNHEY and CDR2 SMNVEV (reference sequence). The CDR3 loop spans 17 amino acids. V was clipped by 0 bases and J by 4 bases, with 15 bases between them. This CDR3 is CASSLSPFTTTTGELFF. The CDR3 DNA reads as TGTGCCAGCAGTTTATCTCCATTTACTACCACCACCGGGGAGCTGTTTTTT.